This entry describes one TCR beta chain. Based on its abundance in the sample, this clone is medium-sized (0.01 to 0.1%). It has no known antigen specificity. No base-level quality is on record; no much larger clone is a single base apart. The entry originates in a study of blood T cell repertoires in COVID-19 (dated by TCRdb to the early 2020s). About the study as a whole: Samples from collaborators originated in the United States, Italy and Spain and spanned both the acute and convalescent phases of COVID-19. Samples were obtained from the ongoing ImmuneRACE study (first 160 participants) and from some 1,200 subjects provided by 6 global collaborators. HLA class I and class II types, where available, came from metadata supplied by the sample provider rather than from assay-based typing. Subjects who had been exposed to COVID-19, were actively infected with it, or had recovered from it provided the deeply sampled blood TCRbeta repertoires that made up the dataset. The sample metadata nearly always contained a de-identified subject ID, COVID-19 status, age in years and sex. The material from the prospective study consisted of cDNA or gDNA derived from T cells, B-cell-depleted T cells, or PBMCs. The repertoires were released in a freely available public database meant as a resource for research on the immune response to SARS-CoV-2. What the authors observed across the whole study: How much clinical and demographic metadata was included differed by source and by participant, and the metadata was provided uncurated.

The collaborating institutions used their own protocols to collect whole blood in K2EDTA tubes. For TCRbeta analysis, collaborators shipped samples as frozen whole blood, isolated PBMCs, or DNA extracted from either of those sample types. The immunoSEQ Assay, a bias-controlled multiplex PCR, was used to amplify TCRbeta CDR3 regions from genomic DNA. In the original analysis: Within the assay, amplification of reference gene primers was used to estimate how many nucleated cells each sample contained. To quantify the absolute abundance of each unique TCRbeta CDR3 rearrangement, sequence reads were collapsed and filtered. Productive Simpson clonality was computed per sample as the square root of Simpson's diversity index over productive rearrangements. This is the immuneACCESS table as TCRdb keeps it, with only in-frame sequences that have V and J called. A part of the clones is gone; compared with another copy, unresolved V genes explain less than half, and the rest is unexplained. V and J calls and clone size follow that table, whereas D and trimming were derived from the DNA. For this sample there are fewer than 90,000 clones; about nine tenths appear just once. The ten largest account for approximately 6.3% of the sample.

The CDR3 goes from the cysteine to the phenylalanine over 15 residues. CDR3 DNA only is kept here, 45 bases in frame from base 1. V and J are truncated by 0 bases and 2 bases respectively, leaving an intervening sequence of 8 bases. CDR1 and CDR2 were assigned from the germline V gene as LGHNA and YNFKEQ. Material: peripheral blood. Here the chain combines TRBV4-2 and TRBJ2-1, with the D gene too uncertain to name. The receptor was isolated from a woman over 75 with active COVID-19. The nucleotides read TGTGCCAGCAGCCAAGAAGGAGTGACCTACAATGAGCAGTTCTTC. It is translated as CASSQEGVTYNEQFF.